What follows are 25 T cell receptor beta chains derived from one specimen sequenced in a study of vaccination and CD4 T cells after COVID-19. Treatment described: roughly ten-day PBMC culture with coronavirus spike peptide pools or control peptides (ViraFEST assay). These receptors have no known antigen. CD4+ T cells that had been cultured provided DNA sequenced with the Oncomine TCR Beta short-read assay. TCRdb reprocessed the PCR reads via MiXCR and lists one record per CDR3 protein. Of roughly 11,000 distinct CDR3 sequences listed, roughly 58% are singletons. The material sequenced was CD4+ T cells from blood, cultured in vitro. Source of these receptors: a human donor who had recovered from COVID-19.

This clonotype was observed a few times. The V gene is TRBV11-2, the J gene TRBJ1-2, with 7 bases identical to TRBD1. The CDR3 totals 15 residues. Germline assignment: CDR1 SGHAT and CDR2 FQNNGV. The junction had 11 bases not matched to a gene; V was cut back by 5 bases and J by 5 bases. CDR3 coding DNA: TGTGCCAGCAGCCCTCTCGCAGGGGGGAGATATGGCTACACCTTC. Translating gives CASSPLAGGRYGYTF.

This clonotype has only a few counts. The chain uses TRBV27 and TRBJ1-5, with D tentatively TRBD1 (6 bases). Per germline, CDR1 MNHEY and CDR2 SMNVEV (reference sequence). This CDR3 region has 17 residues. The V gene lost 3 bases and the J gene lost 4 bases, with 19 bases spanning the gap. DNA of the CDR3: TGTGCCAGCAGTTTTGGCAGGGGAGGTGCGGTAAATCAGCCCCAGCATTTT. Encoded protein: CASSFGRGGAVNQPQHF.

CDR3 coding DNA: TGTGCCAGCAGCCCTCAGCGGGGGGGCGGGTACAATGAGCAGTTCTTC. It translates to CASSPQRGGGYNEQFF. V is TRBV7-9 and J is TRBJ2-1; 10 nucleotides align to TRBD2. This CDR3 has 16 amino acids. Germline V CDR1 and CDR2: SEHNR, FQNEAQ (reference sequence). V dropped 5 bases and J dropped 4; count of bases not matched to a gene: 8.

The chain links TRBV10-1 to TRBJ1-1, with a tentative D call TRBD1 (6 bases). This CDR3 is built from 13 residues. Germline loops: CDR1 WNHNN, CDR2 SYGVQD (reference sequence). With 6 bases removed from V and 5 bases from J, the gap between germline ends came to 13 bases. The CDR3 is CASRRGCRTEAFF. DNA of the CDR3: TGCGCCAGCAGGAGGGGGTGTCGGACTGAAGCTTTCTTT.

A few counts support this clonotype. The gene calls are TRBV6-1 and TRBJ1-2; D call uncertain. The CDR3 is made up of 12 amino acids. Germline V CDR1 and CDR2: MNHNS, SASEGT. Trimming stripped 6 bases from V and 2 bases from J, with 7 bases between. The CDR3 loop reads CASRGWNYGYTF. The CDR3 nucleotides read TGTGCCAGCAGAGGGTGGAACTATGGCTACACCTTC.

V usage is TRBV12-5 and J usage is TRBJ2-5, with D tentatively TRBD1 or TRBD2 (7 bases each). V lost 6 bases and J lost 2, with 13 bases in between. From germline, CDR1 is LGHNT and CDR2 FRNRAP. The length of the CDR3 is 14 residues. The CDR3 spells CASGPGGGQETQYF. Here the CDR3 DNA reads TGTGCTAGTGGACCAGGGGGAGGGCAAGAGACCCAGTACTTC. Full variable domain (remainder filled in from reference TRBV12-5 and TRBJ2-5): DARVTQTPRHKVTEMGQEVTMRCQPILGHNTVFWYRQTMMQGLELLAYFRNRAPLDDSGMPKDRFSAEMPDATLATLKIQPSEPRDSAVYFCASGPGGGQETQYFGPGTRLLVL.

This clonotype appeared a few times. CDR3 bases: TGCAGTGCTAGACACCTTTTCGGGCCTCGTGGGGGGGCAGATACGCAGTATTTT. It translates to CSARHLFGPRGGADTQYF. J is TRBJ2-3 and V is TRBV20-1, with 7 bases fitting TRBD2. Germline values: CDR1 DFQATT, CDR2 SNEGSKA (reference sequence). This CDR3 is built from 18 residues. After removal of 2 bases from V and 4 bases from J, the junction contained 18 bases not matched to a gene.

The V and J genes are TRBV11-3 and TRBJ2-7; TRBD1 matches 10 bases. Per germline, CDR1 SGHNT and CDR2 YENEEA. The CDR3 spans 14 residues. The trim removed 6 bases at V and 2 bases at J, leaving 4 bases unmatched. The CDR3 DNA follows: TGTGCCAGCAGACCCGGGACAGGGGCCTACGAGCAGTACTTC. It codes for CASRPGTGAYEQYF.

This clonotype has just one count. CDR3 region: CASSPDRGVYEQYF. The DNA for the CDR3 is TGCGCCAGCAGCCCGGACAGGGGGGTCTACGAGCAGTACTTC. The chain links TRBV4-3 to TRBJ2-7, with 10 bases lining up with TRBD1. The CDR3 contains 14 residues. The germline gives CDR1 LGHNA, CDR2 YSLEER. J gave up 3 bases and V 4 bases, and 3 bases lay outside the gene matches.

This chain's CDR3 is CASSRYPGTGTEAFF. The CDR3 bases are TGTGCCAGCAGTCGCTACCCCGGGACAGGCACTGAAGCTTTCTTT. The rearrangement links TRBV12-3 or TRBV12-4 to TRBJ1-1, with 8 bases aligning to TRBD1. The V gene end was trimmed by 5 bases and the J gene end by 4 bases; junction bases not matched to a gene: 9. The CDR3 runs to 15 residues.

The table lists this clonotype with a few counts. The chain uses TRBV6-5 and TRBJ2-3; D uncertain. V gave up 0 bases and J gave up 0 bases, with 4 bases separating them. In germline, CDR1 is MNHEY, CDR2 SVGAGI. This CDR3 has 14 amino acids. The CDR3 DNA follows: TGTGCCAGCAGTTACTCTGGGAGCACAGATACGCAGTATTTT. Residues: CASSYSGSTDTQYF.

In its sample, this clonotype was seen a few times. The chain carries TRBV15 and TRBJ1-6; D might be TRBD1 (5 bases). The CDR3 totals 16 residues. V was pared by 6 bases and J by 10 bases, with 22 bases between. Germline CDR1 LNHNV, CDR2 YYDKDF (reference sequence). As DNA, the CDR3 is TGTGCCACCAGAGGTCGGGGGGTAGTGGGAATCTCACCCCTCCACTTT. Its protein is CATRGRGVVGISPLHF.

On this clonotype itself: At one of its ends the junction is not consistent with the germline gene, which may arise from a read error. The rearrangement uses TRBV15 and TRBJ2-3; unclear D gene. CDR3 length equals 15 residues. CDR1 and CDR2 from the germline V gene are LNHNV and YYDKDF (reference sequence). In nucleotides, the CDR3 is TGTGCCACCAGCAGAGATGGTGATAGCATAGATACGCAGTATTTT. Its protein product is CATSRDGDSIDTQYF. The full variable domain, rest sourced from reference TRBV15 and TRBJ2-3, is DAMVIQNPRYQVTQFGKPVTLSCSQTLNHNVMYWYQQKSSQAPKLLFHYYDKDFNNEADTPDNFQSRRPNTSFCFLDIRSPGLGDTAMYLCATSRDGDSIDTQYFGPGTRLTVL.

The genes are TRBV11-1 and TRBJ2-3, with D unresolved. CDR3 length equals 15 residues. Germline CDR1 and CDR2: SGHAT and FQDESV (reference sequence). The V gene lost 5 bases and the J gene lost 6 bases, with 18 bases spanning the gap. In nucleotides, the CDR3 is TGTGCCAGCAGCCCTGGACGGGCTTTGATTGATACGCAGTATTTT. This codes for CASSPGRALIDTQYF.

The V gene is TRBV19, the J gene TRBJ1-2; weak D call: TRBD1 (6 bases). CDR1 LNHDA and CDR2 SQIVND come from the germline V gene (reference sequence). This CDR3 region has 14 residues. Trimming stripped 5 bases from V and 5 bases from J, with 15 bases between. CDR3 sequence (DNA): TGTGCCAGTAGTCGCGGGGGGCGCAGTTATGGCTACACCTTC. This translates into CASSRGGRSYGYTF.

The gene calls are TRBV20-1 and TRBJ2-7; D perhaps matches TRBD2 (6 bases). CDR3 length equals 13 residues. Trimming removed 5 bases from V and 6 bases from J, with 17 bases in between. Looked up from germline, CDR1 is DFQATT and CDR2 is SNEGSKA (reference sequence). The CDR3 DNA reads as TGCAGTGCTCCCCGGGACTTGGGGTTCGAGCAGTACTTC. Translated, it gives CSAPRDLGFEQYF.

The V and J genes are TRBV19 and TRBJ1-5, with D possibly being TRBD1 (6 bases). Trimming left V 5 bases short and J 7 bases short, with 15 bases between. Looked up from germline, CDR1 is LNHDA and CDR2 is SQIVND (reference sequence). The CDR3 loop spans 14 amino acids. CDR3 nucleotides: TGTGCCAGTAGTCATGGACAGTGGAAACAGCCCCAGCATTTT. Protein sequence: CASSHGQWKQPQHF.

This chain links TRBV12-3 or TRBV12-4 with TRBJ1-1, with no clear D. CDR3 length equals 11 residues. Trimming stripped 6 bases from V and 7 bases from J, with 9 bases between. CDR3 DNA: TGTGCCAGCAGCCCATCAGATGAAGCTTTCTTT. It codes for CASSPSDEAFF.

In DNA, the CDR3 is TGTGCCAGCAGCTTCGATTACAGGGGGAACACTGAAGCTTTCTTT. Translation: CASSFDYRGNTEAFF. The V and J genes are TRBV11-1 and TRBJ1-1; 7 nucleotides agree with TRBD1. Per germline, CDR1 SGHAT and CDR2 FQDESV (reference sequence). J gave up 1 base and V 3 bases, and 5 bases lay outside the gene matches. The CDR3 covers 15 residues.

This clonotype appeared a few times. The genes are TRBV7-9 and TRBJ1-2; TRBD1 matches 9 bases. The CDR3 runs 15 residues. Trimming removed 0 bases from V and 7 bases from J; junction bases left unmatched: 6. Germline V gene sequence: CDR1 SEHNR, CDR2 FQNEAQ (reference sequence). The CDR3 region is CASSLAQGALGGYTF. The CDR3 nucleotides read TGTGCCAGCAGCTTAGCACAGGGGGCGCTGGGTGGCTACACCTTC. The full variable domain, rest sourced from reference TRBV7-9 and TRBJ1-2, is DTGVSQNPRHKITKRGQNVTFRCDPISEHNRLYWYRQTLGQGPEFLTYFQNEAQLEKSRLLSDRFSAERPKGSFSTLEIQRTEQGDSAMYLCASSLAQGALGGYTFGSGTRLTVV.

This sequence joins TRBV19 and TRBJ2-2; 10 bases align to TRBD1. V was pared by 3 bases and J by 6 bases, with 1 base of the junction left unmatched. This CDR3 has 14 residues. Germline V CDR1 and CDR2: LNHDA, SQIVND (reference sequence). CDR3 sequence (DNA): TGTGCCAGTAGTATGGACAGGGGGTCCGGGGAGCTGTTTTTT. It translates to CASSMDRGSGELFF.

The rearrangement uses TRBV24-1 and TRBJ2-3; D is ambiguous. V dropped 8 bases and J dropped 1 base, with 12 bases sitting between them. Germline V CDR1 and CDR2: KGHDR, SFDVKD. The CDR3 covers 14 residues. The DNA for the CDR3 is TGTGCCACCATGCCGGGTTCGGGCACAGATACGCAGTATTTT. Translation: CATMPGSGTDTQYF.

The genes are TRBV7-3 and TRBJ1-2; 7 bases line up with TRBD1. This CDR3 spans 15 amino acids. The germline V gene has CDR1 SGHTA and CDR2 FQGTGA. The J segment lost 4 bases and the V segment lost 2 bases, leaving 7 bases of the junction unmatched. In DNA, the CDR3 is TGTGCCAGCAGCTTAGCGTCAGGGGGACCCTATGGCTACACCTTC. Its translation: CASSLASGGPYGYTF. Full variable domain (rest looked up from reference TRBV7-3 and TRBJ1-2): GAGVSQTPSNKVTEKGKYVELRCDPISGHTALYWYRQSLGQGPEFLIYFQGTGAADDSGLPNDRFFAVRPEGSVSTLKIQRTERGDSAVYLCASSLASGGPYGYTFGSGTRLTVV.

A few counts support this clonotype. CDR3 residues: CASRGLSYEQYF. CDR3 sequence (DNA): TGTGCCAGCCGCGGACTCTCCTACGAGCAGTACTTC. The J gene is TRBJ2-7, the V gene TRBV6-1; D is perhaps TRBD2 (5 bases). Trimming cost V 8 bases and J 0 bases, with 8 bases left between them. The germline V gene has CDR1 MNHNS and CDR2 SASEGT. This CDR3 is 12 amino acids long.

This chain uses TRBV11-2 with TRBJ2-3, with D uncertain. The CDR3 is made up of 15 amino acids. Germline CDR1 and CDR2: SGHAT and FQNNGV. V was cut by 5 bases and J by 0 bases, with 12 bases left in between. The CDR3: CASSPKGFSTDTQYF. Here the CDR3 DNA reads TGTGCCAGCAGCCCTAAAGGGTTCAGCACAGATACGCAGTATTTT.